This TCR beta chain was recorded in a study of blood T cell repertoires in COVID-19. Study-wide context: Acute and convalescent COVID-19 specimens originated in the United States, Italy and Spain. The cDNA or gDNA used as material had been derived from T cells, B-cell-depleted T cells, or PBMCs.

In the study's own analysis: The authors estimated nucleated cell counts from reference gene primer amplification. Assay: immunoSEQ multiplex PCR; the TCRdb copy retains only in-frame clones and omits some. V and J calls and clone size are those listed in that table; D and trimming were worked out from the DNA. The top ten clones hold roughly 8.3% of a sample with under 200,000 clones, over 65% of them seen once. On this clone itself: Other DNA sequences in the sample encode the same CDR3.

CDR1 and CDR2 (germline): KGHSH, LQKENI. CDR3 length equals 12 residues. Trimming cost V 6 bases and J 3 bases, with 8 bases left between them. Sequenced: peripheral blood. This TCR came from a man aged 55 to 70 with acute or convalescent COVID-19. The J gene is TRBJ1-1, the V gene TRBV18, with D tentatively TRBD1 (5 bases). The CDR3 DNA is TGTGCCAGCTCGCAGGGATACACTGAAGCTTTCTTT. Protein product: CASSQGYTEAFF.